This T cell receptor beta chain was identified during a study of T cells after yellow fever vaccination (dated by TCRdb to about 2019). Concerning the study at large: Libraries from fractions with low cell numbers were prepared with the SMART-Seq v4 Ultra Low Input RNA kit. Bulk TCR alpha and beta repertoires were sequenced longitudinally to track T-cell clones before and after primary and booster YFV17D yellow fever vaccination. The cohort comprised two healthy male donors, one aged 18 to 30 and one aged 30 to 40 years. Bulk PBMC replicates and cell subsets were isolated from blood drawn at multiple timepoints before and after both primary and secondary immunization. The full study reports these points: A small fraction of clonotypes showed up in both the CD4 and CD8 compartments, probably as a result of convergent recombination. After the booster, most of the clones that had expanded following primary vaccination were detected again (96% of CD4 and roughly 88% of CD8), which suggests that memory was broadly maintained. Computational filtering was needed because FACS-sorted repertoires could contain abundant contaminating clonotypes from the bulk population. The secondary T-cell response was weaker than the primary response but faster, peaking on day 5 instead of day 15. Because the study included only a couple of donors, the extent to which the findings can be generalized is limited.

The germline V gene specifies SGHAT as CDR1 and FQNNGV as CDR2. Trimming takes 0 bases from V and 1 base from J, and the germline ends sit 3 bases apart. Inclusive of the bounding cysteine and phenylalanine, the CDR3 is 13 residues long. The kept DNA is CDR3 alone, 39 bases in frame from the first base. TCR cDNA was made using 5'RACE template switching, a step that added a universal primer site and unique molecular identifiers. Priming of cDNA synthesis was performed from both the TCR alpha and TCR beta constant segments. Library amplification used two PCR steps, and the second PCR step added sample barcodes and sequencing adapters. Sequencing of libraries was done on Illumina HiSeq 2500 (2x100 bp) or NovaSeq (2x150 bp). Per the authors' processing: Demultiplexing of reads and collapsing into UMI consensus sequences were performed with MIGEC, and V(D)J alignment was carried out with MiXCR. Vaccine-responding clonotypes were defined with edgeR using replicate PBMC samples, requiring FDR below 0.01 and a log2 fold change above 5 up to day 15. Each bulk clonotype was labeled CD4 or CD8 based on which sequenced repertoire, CD4 or CD8, contained the clonotype at higher abundance. TCRdb handled the public reads itself, with Q25 trimming in fastp and clone calling in MiXCR, and kept productive beta chains. One record per CDR3 amino acid sequence lists the most common genes and DNA. The V and J calls follow TCRdb's processing rather than the paper's. For this sample there are 78,000 or so distinct CDR3 sequences; roughly 7% appear just once. The ten largest clonotypes hold 25% to 35% of the sample.

Interpreted using the paper, the treatment or condition label stands for: live attenuated yellow fever vaccine strain. A standard Ficoll-Paque protocol was used to isolate PBMCs from peripheral blood. Dynabeads CD4 and CD8 positive selection kits were used to isolate CD4 and CD8 T-cell fractions. RNA was extracted with TriZol from bulk PBMCs, CD4 and CD8 fractions, and dextramer-positive and dextramer-negative fractions. In this sample, this clonotype turned up many times. It lacks a known antigen. Qualities for individual bases were not recorded, and no much larger clone is one base off. The receptor chain draws on TRBV11-2 and TRBJ2-5, with no confidently assigned D gene. This specimen consisted of CD8+ T cells sorted from PBMCs, obtained 10 days after the first yellow fever vaccination. The TCR sequence derives from a man between 18 and 29 years old who received the YFV17D yellow fever vaccine. The nucleotide sequence reads as follows: TGTGCCAGCAGCTTAGAAGTCCAAGAGACCCAGTACTTC. Its protein reads: CASSLEVQETQYF.